This T cell receptor (beta chain) comes out of a study of regulatory T cells in long-lasting Graves disease. Sequencing libraries for TCR beta were prepared with iRepertoire HTBI primers and Arm-PCR of CDR3 regions. In the study's own analysis: The study identified more than 55 TRBV and some 13 TRBJ segments across samples. TCRdb re-called the multiplex PCR reads with MiXCR, one entry per CDR3 protein. The V and J calls and clone size come from TCRdb's table, not from the authors' own analysis. Found here are a few hundred thousand distinct CDR3 sequences, around 20% of them singletons; the top ten hold about 27%. Trimming pared 1 base from V and 8 bases from J, leaving 12 bases between. The CDR3 runs to 15 residues. The germline CDR1 and CDR2 sequences are LNHNV and YYDKDF (reference sequence). Study-wide points: Persistent Graves' disease cases displayed lower TCR diversity than newly diagnosed ones.

The time point denotes: persistent/refractory GD, antithyroid drugs over 5 years with positive TRAb. RNA isolated from PBMCs was used to make the TCR library. In the case of this clonotype: What it binds is not known.

The chain has TRBV15 and TRBJ1-6; no definite D call. The sequencing here drew on peripheral blood mononuclear cells (PBMCs), taken when the disease was refractory, from a patient treated with antithyroid drugs. The receptor was isolated from a female donor with Graves disease. The CDR3 is CATSRVARADSPLHF. CDR3 coding DNA: TGTGCCACCAGCAGAGTCGCGAGGGCGGATTCACCCCTCCACTTT.